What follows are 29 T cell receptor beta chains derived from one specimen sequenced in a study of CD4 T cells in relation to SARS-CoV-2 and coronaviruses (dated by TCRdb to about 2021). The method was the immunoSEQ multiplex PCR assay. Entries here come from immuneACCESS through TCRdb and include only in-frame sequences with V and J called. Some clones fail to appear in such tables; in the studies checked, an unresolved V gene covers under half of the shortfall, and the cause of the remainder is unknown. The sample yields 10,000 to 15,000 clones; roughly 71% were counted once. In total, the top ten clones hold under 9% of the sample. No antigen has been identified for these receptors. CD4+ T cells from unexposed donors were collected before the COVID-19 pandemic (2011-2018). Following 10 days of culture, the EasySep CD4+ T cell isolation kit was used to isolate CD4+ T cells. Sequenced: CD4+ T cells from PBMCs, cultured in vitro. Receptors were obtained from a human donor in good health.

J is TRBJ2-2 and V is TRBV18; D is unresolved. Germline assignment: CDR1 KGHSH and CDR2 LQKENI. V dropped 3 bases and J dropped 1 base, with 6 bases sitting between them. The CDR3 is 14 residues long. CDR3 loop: CASSPWGNTGELFF. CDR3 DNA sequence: TGTGCCAGCTCACCTTGGGGGAACACCGGGGAGCTGTTTTTT.

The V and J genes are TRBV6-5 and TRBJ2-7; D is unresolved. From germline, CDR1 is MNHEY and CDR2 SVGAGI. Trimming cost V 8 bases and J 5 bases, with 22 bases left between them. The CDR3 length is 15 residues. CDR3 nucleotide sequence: TGTGCCAGCCTACCGGTTGGAGCTGGCATCCACGAGCAGTACTTC. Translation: CASLPVGAGIHEQYF.

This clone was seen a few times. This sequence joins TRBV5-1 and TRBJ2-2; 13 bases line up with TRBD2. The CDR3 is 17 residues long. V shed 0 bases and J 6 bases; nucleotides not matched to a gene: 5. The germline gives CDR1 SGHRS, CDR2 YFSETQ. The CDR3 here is CASSLAGTSGIAGELFF. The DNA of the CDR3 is TGCGCCAGCAGCTTGGCCGGGACTAGCGGGATAGCCGGGGAGCTGTTTTTT.

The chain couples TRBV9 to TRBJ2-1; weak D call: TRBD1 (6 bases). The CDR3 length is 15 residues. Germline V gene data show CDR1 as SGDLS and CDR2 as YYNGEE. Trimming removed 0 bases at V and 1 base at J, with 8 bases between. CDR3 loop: CASSVGQGSYNEQFF. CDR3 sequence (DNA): TGTGCCAGCAGCGTAGGGCAGGGGTCCTACAATGAGCAGTTCTTC.

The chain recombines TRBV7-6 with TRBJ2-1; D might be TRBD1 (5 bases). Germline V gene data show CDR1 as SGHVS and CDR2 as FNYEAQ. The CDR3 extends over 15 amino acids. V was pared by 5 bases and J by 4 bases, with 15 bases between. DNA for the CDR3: TGTGCCAGCAGCAGTCCTGGGGCATCATACAATGAGCAGTTCTTC. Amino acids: CASSSPGASYNEQFF.

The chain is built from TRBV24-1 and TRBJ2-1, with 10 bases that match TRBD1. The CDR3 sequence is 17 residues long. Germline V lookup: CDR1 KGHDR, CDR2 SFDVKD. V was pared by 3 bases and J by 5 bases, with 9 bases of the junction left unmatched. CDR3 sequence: CATSDPRPGQGNNEQFF. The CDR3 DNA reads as TGTGCCACCAGTGATCCCCGTCCGGGACAGGGGAACAATGAGCAGTTCTTC.

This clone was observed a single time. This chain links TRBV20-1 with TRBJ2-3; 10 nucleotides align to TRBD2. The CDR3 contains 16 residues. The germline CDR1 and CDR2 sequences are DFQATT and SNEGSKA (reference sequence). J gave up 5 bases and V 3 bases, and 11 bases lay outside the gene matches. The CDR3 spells CSASPSSGSILDTQYF. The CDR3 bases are TGCAGTGCTAGTCCGTCTAGCGGGAGTATATTAGATACGCAGTATTTT.

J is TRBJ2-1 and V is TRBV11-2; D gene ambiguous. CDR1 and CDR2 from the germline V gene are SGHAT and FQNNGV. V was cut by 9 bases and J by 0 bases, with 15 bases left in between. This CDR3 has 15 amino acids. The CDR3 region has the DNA TGTGCCAGTTCGGCGGTTCATGGCTCCTACAATGAGCAGTTCTTC. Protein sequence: CASSAVHGSYNEQFF.

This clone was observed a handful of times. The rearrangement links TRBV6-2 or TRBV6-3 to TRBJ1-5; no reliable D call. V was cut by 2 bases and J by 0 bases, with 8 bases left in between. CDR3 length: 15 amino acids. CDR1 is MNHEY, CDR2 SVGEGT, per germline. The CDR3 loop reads CASSYDGYSNQPQHF. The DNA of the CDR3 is TGTGCCAGCAGTTACGATGGCTATAGCAATCAGCCCCAGCATTTT.

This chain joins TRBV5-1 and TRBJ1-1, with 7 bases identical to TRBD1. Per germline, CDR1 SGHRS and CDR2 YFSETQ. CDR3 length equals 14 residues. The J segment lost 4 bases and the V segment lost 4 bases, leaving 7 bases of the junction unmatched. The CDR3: CASSPPGQVTEAFF. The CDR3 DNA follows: TGCGCCAGCAGCCCTCCTGGACAGGTCACTGAAGCTTTCTTT.

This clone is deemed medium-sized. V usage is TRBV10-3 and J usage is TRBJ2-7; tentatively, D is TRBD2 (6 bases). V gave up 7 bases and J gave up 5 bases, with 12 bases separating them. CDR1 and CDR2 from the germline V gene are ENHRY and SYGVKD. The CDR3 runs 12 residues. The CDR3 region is CAIKTGDHEQYF. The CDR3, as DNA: TGTGCCATCAAAACGGGGGACCACGAGCAGTACTTC.

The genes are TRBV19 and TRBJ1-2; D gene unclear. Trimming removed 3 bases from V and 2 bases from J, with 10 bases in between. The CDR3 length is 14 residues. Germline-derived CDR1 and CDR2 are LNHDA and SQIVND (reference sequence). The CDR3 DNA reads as TGTGCCAGTAGTATTTTCGCAACGAACTATGGCTACACCTTC. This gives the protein CASSIFATNYGYTF.

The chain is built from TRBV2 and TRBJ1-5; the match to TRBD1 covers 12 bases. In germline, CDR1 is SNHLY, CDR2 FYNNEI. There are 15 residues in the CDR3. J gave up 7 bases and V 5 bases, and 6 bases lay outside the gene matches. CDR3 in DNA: TGTGCCAGCAGTAAGGGACAGGGGGCTAGCCAGCCCCAGCATTTT. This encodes CASSKGQGASQPQHF.

The CDR3 region has the DNA TGTGCCAGCAGCCCGTTAGCCAAAAACATTCAGTACTTC. Translated: CASSPLAKNIQYF. J is TRBJ2-4 and V is TRBV27; D unresolved. The germline CDR1 and CDR2 sequences are MNHEY and SMNVEV (reference sequence). The V and J ends lost 6 bases and 0 bases respectively, with 6 bases between them. The CDR3 loop spans 13 amino acids.

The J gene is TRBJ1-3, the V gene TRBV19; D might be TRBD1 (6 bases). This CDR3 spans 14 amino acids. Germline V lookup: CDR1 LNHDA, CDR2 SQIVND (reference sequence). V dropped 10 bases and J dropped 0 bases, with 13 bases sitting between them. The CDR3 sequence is CATDDRRSGNTIYF. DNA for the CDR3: TGTGCCACCGATGACAGGCGCTCTGGAAACACCATATATTTT. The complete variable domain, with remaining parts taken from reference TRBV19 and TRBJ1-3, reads DGGITQSPKYLFRKEGQNVTLSCEQNLNHDAMYWYRQDPGQGLRLIYYSQIVNDFQKGDIAEGYSVSREKKESFPLTVTSAQKNPTAFYLCATDDRRSGNTIYFGEGSWLTVV.

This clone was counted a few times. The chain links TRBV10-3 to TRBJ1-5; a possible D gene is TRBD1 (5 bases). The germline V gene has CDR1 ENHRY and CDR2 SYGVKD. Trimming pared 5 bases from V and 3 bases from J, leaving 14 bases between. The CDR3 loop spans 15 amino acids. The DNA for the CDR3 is TGTGCCATCAGTCCGGGGCCTAGGGACAATCAGCCCCAGCATTTT. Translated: CAISPGPRDNQPQHF.

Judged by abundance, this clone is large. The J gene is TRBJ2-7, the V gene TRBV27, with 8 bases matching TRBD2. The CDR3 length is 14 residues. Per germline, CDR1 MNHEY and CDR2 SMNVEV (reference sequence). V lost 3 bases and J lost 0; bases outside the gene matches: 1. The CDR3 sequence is CASSFLAGSYEQYF. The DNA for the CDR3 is TGTGCCAGCAGTTTCCTAGCGGGCTCCTACGAGCAGTACTTC.

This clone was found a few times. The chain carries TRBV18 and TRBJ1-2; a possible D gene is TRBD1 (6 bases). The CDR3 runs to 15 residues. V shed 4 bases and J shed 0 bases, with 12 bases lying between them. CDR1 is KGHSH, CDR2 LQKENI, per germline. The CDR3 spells CASSLRTVPNYGYTF. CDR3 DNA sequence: TGTGCCAGCTCACTCCGGACAGTTCCTAACTATGGCTACACCTTC.

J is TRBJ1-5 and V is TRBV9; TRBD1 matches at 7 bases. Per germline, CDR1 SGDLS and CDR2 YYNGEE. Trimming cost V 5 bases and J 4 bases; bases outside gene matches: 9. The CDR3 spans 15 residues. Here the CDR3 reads CASSAGTVFNQPQHF. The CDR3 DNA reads TGTGCCAGCAGTGCCGGGACAGTTTTTAATCAGCCCCAGCATTTT.

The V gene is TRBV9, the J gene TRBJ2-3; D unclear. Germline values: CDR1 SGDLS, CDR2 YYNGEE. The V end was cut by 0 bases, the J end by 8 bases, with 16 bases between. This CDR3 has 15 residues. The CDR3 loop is CASSVVASSQSTQYF. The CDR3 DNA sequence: TGTGCCAGCAGCGTAGTCGCCTCCTCACAGAGTACGCAGTATTTT.

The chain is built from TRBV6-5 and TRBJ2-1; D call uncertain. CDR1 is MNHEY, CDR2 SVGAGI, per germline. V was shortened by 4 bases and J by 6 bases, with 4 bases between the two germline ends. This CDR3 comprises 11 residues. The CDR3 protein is CASSLTNEQFF. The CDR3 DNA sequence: TGTGCCAGCAGTTTGACCAATGAGCAGTTCTTC.

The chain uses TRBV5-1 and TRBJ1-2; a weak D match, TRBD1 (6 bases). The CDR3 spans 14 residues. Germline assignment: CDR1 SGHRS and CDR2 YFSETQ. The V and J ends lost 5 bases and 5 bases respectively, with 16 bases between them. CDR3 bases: TGCGCCAGCAGAACCGGCGGGGGGGCGTATGGCTACACCTTC. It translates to CASRTGGGAYGYTF.

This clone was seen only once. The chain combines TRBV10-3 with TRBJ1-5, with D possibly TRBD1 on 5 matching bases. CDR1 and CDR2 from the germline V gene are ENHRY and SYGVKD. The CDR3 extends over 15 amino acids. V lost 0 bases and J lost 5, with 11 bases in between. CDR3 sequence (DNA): TGTGCCATCAGTGAGTCTGACAGAGGGTATCAGCCCCAGCATTTT. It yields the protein CAISESDRGYQPQHF.

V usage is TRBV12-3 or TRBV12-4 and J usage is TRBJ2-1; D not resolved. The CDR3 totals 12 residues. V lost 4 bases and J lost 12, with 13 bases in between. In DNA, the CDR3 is TGTGCCAGCAGTTCTGCAAATAGATTGCAGTTCTTC. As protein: CASSSANRLQFF.

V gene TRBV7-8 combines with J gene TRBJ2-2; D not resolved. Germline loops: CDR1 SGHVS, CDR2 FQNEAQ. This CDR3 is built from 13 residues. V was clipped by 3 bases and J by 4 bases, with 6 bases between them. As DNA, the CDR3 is TGTGCCAGCAGCTTTGGGATCACCGGGGAGCTGTTTTTT. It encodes CASSFGITGELFF.

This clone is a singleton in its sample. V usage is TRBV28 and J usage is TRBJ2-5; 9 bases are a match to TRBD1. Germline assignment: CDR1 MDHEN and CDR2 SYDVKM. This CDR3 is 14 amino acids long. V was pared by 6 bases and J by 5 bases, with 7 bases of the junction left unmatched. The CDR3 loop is CASRRTGVIETQYF. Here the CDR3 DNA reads TGTGCCAGCAGGCGGACAGGGGTGATCGAGACCCAGTACTTC.

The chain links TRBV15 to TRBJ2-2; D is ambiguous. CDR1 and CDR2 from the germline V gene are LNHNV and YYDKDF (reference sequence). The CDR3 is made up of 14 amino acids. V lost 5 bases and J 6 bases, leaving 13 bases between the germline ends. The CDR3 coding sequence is TGTGCCACCAGCGGGGATTCGGTCGCCGGGGAGCTGTTTTTT. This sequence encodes CATSGDSVAGELFF. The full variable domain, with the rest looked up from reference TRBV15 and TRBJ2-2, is DAMVIQNPRYQVTQFGKPVTLSCSQTLNHNVMYWYQQKSSQAPKLLFHYYDKDFNNEADTPDNFQSRRPNTSFCFLDIRSPGLGDTAMYLCATSGDSVAGELFFGEGSRLTVL.

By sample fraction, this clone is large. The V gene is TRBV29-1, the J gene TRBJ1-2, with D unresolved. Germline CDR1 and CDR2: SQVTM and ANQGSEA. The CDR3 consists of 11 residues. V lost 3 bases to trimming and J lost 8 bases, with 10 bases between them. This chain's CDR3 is CSVDVQKGYTF. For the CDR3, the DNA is TGCAGCGTTGATGTACAGAAAGGCTACACCTTC.

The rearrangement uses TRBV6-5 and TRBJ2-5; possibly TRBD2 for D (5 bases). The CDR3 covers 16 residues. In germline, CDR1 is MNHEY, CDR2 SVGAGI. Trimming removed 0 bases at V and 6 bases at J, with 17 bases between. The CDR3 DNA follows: TGTGCCAGCAGTTACTCATGGGAGAATCCCGGGAAGACCCAGTACTTC. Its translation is CASSYSWENPGKTQYF.